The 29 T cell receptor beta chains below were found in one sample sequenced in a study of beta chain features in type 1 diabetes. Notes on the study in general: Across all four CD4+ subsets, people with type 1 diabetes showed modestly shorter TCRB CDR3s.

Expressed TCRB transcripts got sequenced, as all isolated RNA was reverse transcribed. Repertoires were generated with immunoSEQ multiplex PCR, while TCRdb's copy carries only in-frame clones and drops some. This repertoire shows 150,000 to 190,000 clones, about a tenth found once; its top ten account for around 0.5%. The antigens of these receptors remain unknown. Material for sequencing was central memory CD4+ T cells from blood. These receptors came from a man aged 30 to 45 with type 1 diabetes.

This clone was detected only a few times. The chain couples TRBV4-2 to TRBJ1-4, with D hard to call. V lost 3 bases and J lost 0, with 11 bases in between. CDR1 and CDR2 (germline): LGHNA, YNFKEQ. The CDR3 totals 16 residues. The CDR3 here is CASSQTGSATNEKLFF. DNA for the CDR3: TGTGCCAGCAGCCAGACCGGGAGTGCAACTAATGAAAAACTGTTTTTT.

CDR3 in DNA: TGTGCCAGCAGCCCTCAACAGGGGCGGTCTACCTACAATGAGCAGTTCTTC. Its translation is CASSPQQGRSTYNEQFF. V and J are TRBV5-4 and TRBJ2-1, with 7 bases fitting TRBD1. This CDR3 comprises 17 residues. V was pared by 4 bases and J by 2 bases, with 12 bases of the junction left unmatched. Germline CDR1 and CDR2: SGHNT and YYREEE (reference sequence).

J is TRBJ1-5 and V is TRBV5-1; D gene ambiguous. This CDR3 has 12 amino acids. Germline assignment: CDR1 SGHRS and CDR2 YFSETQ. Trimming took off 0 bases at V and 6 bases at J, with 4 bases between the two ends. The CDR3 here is CASSLDGQPQHF. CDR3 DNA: TGCGCCAGCAGCTTGGACGGTCAGCCCCAGCATTTT.

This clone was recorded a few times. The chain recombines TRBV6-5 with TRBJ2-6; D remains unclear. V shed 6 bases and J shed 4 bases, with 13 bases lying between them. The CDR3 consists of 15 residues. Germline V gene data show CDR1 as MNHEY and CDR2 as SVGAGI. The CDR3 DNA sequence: TGTGCCAGCAGGCAACAAGTGGCCGGGGCCAACGTCCTGACTTTC. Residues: CASRQQVAGANVLTF.

The CDR3, as DNA: TGTGCCAGCAGCATCGGGAGCTCCTACAATGAGCAGTTCTTC. This sequence encodes CASSIGSSYNEQFF. V gene TRBV7-9 combines with J gene TRBJ2-1, with D perhaps matching TRBD2 (6 bases). The length of the CDR3 is 14 residues. The V end was cut by 5 bases, the J end by 0 bases, with 8 bases between. CDR1 is SEHNR and CDR2 is FQNEAQ in the germline V gene (reference sequence).

CDR3 in amino acids: CASSPGYRPGIYNEQFF. CDR3 nucleotide sequence: TGTGCCAGCTCACCGGGGTACAGACCGGGGATTTACAATGAGCAGTTCTTC. J is TRBJ2-1 and V is TRBV18; the D gene is possibly TRBD2 (5 bases). Trimming took 3 bases from V and 4 from J, leaving 19 bases between them. Per the germline V gene, CDR1 is KGHSH and CDR2 is LQKENI. This CDR3 has 17 residues.

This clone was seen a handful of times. In nucleotides, the CDR3 is TGCGCCAGCTCGAACGTAGCGGGAGTCGAAGAGACCCAGTACTTC. This translates into CASSNVAGVEETQYF. The J gene is TRBJ2-5, the V gene TRBV5-1; 9 nucleotides align to TRBD2. The CDR3 runs to 15 residues. From germline, CDR1 is SGHRS and CDR2 YFSETQ. The junction had 10 bases not matched to a gene; V was cut back by 7 bases and J by 3 bases.

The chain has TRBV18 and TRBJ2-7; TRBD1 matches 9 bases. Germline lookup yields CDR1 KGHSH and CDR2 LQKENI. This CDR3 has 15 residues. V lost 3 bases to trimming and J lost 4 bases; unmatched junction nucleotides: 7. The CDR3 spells CASSPIMGQGYEQYF. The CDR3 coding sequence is TGTGCCAGCTCACCCATCATGGGACAGGGTTACGAGCAGTACTTC.

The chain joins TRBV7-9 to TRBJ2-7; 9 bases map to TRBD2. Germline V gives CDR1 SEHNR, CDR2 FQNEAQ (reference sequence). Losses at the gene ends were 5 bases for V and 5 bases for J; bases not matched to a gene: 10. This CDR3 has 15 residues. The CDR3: CASSPNSGSNHEQYF. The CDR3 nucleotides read TGTGCCAGCAGCCCGAATAGCGGGAGTAATCACGAGCAGTACTTC.

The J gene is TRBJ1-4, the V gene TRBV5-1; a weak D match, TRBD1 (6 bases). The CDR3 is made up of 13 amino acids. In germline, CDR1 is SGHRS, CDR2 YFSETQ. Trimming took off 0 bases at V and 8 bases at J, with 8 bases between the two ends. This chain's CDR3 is CASSLDRVEKLFF. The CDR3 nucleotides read TGCGCCAGCAGCTTGGACAGGGTCGAAAAACTGTTTTTT. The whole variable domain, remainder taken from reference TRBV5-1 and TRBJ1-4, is KAGVTQTPRYLIKTRGQQVTLSCSPISGHRSVSWYQQTPGQGLQFLFEYFSETQRNKGNFPGRFSGRQFSNSRSEMNVSTLELGDSALYLCASSLDRVEKLFFGSGTQLSVL.

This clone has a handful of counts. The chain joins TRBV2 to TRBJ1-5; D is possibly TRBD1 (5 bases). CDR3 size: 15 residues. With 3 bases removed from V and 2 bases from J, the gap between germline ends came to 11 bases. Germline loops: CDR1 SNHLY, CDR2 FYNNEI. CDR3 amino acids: CASSEASGGNQPQHF. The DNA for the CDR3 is TGTGCCAGCAGTGAGGCCTCGGGGGGCAATCAGCCCCAGCATTTT.

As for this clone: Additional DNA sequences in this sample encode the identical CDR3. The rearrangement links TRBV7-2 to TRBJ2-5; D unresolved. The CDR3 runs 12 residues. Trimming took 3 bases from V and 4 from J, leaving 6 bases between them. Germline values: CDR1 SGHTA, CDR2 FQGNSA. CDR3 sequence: CASSLTRETQYF. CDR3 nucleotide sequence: TGTGCCAGCAGCTTGACAAGAGAGACCCAGTACTTC.

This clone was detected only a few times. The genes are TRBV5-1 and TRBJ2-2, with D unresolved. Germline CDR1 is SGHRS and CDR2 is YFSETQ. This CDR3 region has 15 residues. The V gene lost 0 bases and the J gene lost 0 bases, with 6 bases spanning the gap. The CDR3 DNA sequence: TGCGCCAGCAGCTTGGACATTTCGAACACCGGGGAGCTGTTTTTT. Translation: CASSLDISNTGELFF.

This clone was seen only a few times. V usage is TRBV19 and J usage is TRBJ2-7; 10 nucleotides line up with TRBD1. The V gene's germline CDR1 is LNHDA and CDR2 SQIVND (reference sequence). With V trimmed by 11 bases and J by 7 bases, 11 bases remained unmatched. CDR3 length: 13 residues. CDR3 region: CAAASGTGVEQYF. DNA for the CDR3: TGTGCCGCAGCCTCCGGGACAGGGGTTGAGCAGTACTTC.

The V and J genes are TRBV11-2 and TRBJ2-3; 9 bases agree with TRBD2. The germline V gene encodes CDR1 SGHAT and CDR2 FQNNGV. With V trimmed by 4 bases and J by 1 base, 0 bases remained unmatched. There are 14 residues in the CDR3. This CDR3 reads CASSSSGGTDTQYF. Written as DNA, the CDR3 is TGTGCCAGCAGCTCTAGCGGGGGCACAGATACGCAGTATTTT.

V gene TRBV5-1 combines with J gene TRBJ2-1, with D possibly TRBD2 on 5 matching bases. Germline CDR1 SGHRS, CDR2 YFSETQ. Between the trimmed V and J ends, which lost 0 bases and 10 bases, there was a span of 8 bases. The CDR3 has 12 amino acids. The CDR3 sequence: CASSLGGQEQFF. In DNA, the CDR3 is TGCGCCAGCAGCTTGGGAGGGCAAGAGCAGTTCTTC.

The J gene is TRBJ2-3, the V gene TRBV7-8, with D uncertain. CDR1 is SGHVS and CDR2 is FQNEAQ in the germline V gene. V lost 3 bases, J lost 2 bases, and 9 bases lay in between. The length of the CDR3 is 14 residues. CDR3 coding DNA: TGTGCCAGCAGCTTCTCCCCTAACACAGATACGCAGTATTTT. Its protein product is CASSFSPNTDTQYF.

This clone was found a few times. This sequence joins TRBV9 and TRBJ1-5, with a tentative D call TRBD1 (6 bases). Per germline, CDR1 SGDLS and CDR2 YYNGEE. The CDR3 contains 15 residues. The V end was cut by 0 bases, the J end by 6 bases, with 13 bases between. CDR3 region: CASSVAGEGGQPQHF. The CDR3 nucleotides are TGTGCCAGCAGCGTAGCGGGGGAGGGGGGTCAGCCCCAGCATTTT.

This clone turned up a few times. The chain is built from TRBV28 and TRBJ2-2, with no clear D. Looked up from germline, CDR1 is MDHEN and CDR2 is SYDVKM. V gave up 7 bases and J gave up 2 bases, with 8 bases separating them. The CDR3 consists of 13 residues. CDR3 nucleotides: TGTGCCAGCACAATGTCCAACACCGGGGAGCTGTTTTTT. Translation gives CASTMSNTGELFF. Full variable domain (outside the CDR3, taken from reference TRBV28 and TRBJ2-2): DVKVTQSSRYLVKRTGEKVFLECVQDMDHENMFWYRQDPGLGLRLIYFSYDVKMKEKGDIPEGYSVSREKKERFSLILESASTNQTSMYLCASTMSNTGELFFGEGSRLTVL.

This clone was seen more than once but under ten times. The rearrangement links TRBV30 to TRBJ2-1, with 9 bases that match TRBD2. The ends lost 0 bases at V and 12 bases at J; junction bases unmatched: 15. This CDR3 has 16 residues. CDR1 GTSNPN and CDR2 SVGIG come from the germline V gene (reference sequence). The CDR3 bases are TGTGCCTGGAGTGTGTGGGGGAGGGGGACTAGCTTGGGGCAGTTCTTC. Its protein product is CAWSVWGRGTSLGQFF.

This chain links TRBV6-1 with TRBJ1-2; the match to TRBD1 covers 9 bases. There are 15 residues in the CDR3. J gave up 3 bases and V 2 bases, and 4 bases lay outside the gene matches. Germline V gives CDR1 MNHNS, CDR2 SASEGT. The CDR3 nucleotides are TGTGCCAGCAGTGAAAACACAGGGGGCTACTATGGCTACACCTTC. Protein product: CASSENTGGYYGYTF.

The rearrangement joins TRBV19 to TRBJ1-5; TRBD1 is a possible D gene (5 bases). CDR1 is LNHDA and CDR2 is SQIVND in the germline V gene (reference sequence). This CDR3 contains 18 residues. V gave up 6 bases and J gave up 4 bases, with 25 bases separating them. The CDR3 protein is CASRSAGSQGGRNQPQHF. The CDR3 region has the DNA TGTGCCAGTAGGTCAGCCGGGTCTCAGGGTGGACGGAATCAGCCCCAGCATTTT.

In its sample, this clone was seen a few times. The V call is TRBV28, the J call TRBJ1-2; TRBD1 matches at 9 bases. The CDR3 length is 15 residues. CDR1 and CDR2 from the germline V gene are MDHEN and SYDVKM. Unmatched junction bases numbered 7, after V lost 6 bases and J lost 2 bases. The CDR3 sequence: CASSPTGQGNYGYTF. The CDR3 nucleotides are TGTGCCAGCAGCCCTACCGGACAGGGGAACTATGGCTACACCTTC.

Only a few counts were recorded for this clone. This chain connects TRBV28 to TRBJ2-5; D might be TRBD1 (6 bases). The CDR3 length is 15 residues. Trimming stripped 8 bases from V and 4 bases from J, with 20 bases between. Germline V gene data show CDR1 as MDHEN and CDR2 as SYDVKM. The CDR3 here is CASGPNRGILETQYF. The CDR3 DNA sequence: TGTGCCAGCGGCCCCAATAGGGGGATACTAGAGACCCAGTACTTC. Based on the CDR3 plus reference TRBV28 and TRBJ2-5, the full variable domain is DVKVTQSSRYLVKRTGEKVFLECVQDMDHENMFWYRQDPGLGLRLIYFSYDVKMKEKGDIPEGYSVSREKKERFSLILESASTNQTSMYLCASGPNRGILETQYFGPGTRLLVL.

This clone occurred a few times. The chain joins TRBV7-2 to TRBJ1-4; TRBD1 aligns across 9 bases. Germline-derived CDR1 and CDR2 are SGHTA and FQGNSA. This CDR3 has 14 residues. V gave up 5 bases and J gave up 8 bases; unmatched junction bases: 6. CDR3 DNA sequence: TGTGCCAGCAGCGTGGGACAGGGTCGGGAAAAACTGTTTTTT. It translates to CASSVGQGREKLFF.

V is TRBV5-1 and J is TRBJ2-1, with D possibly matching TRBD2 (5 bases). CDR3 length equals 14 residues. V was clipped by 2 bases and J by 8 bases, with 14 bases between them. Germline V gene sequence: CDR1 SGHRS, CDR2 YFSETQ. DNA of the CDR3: TGCGCCAGCAGCTTAGGACTCCCCGAGGATGAGCAGTTCTTC. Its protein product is CASSLGLPEDEQFF.

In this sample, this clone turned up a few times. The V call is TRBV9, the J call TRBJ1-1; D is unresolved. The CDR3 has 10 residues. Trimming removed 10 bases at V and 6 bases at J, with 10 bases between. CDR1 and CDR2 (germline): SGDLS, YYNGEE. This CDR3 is CARLRPEAFF. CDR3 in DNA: TGTGCCCGCTTGAGGCCTGAAGCTTTCTTT.

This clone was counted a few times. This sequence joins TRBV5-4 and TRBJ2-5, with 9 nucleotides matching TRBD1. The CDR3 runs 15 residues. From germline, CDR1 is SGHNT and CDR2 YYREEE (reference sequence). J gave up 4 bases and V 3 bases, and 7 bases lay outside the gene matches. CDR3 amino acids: CASSSRDRVGETQYF. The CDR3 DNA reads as TGTGCCAGCAGCTCCCGGGACAGGGTGGGAGAGACCCAGTACTTC.

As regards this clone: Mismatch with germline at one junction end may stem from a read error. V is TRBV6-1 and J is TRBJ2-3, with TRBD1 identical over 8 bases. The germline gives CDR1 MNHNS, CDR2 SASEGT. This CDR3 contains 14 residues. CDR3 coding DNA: TGTGCCAGCAGGGAAGGACAGGGAATGGATACGCAGTATTTT. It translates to CASREGQGMDTQYF.